This TCR beta chain was sequenced in a study of T cells in Graves' hyperthyroidism and ophthalmopathy. The CDR3 has 14 residues. CDR1 SGHDT and CDR2 YYEEEE come from the germline V gene. For this clonotype: The germline gene is not matched at one end of the junction; a read error may be the cause.

Researchers took RNA transcripts and amplified the TCR beta CDR3 regions from them. The primer set for the first-round RT-PCR of the TCR CDR3 was HTBI. MiXCR, applied by TCRdb to the multiplex PCR reads, yields one record per CDR3 protein. There are a few hundred thousand distinct CDR3 sequences in the sample; around 50% occur only once, and about two fifths lies in the top ten. Uncontrolled infection, other autoimmune disease, pregnancy and lactation each barred patients from inclusion. The diagnoses drew upon clinical symptoms, serum thyroxine and TRAb, thyroid ultrasound and orbital computed tomography.

The rearrangement uses TRBV5-6 and TRBJ1-5; 8 bases agree with TRBD1. The sequence was collected from an adult woman with Graves' disease, either hyperthyroidism or ophthalmopathy (not recorded which). The specimen was peripheral blood or thyroid tissue (not recorded which). CDR3 coding DNA: TGCGCCAGCACCCGGGACAGGAACAATCAGCCCCAGCATTTT. Protein product: CASTRDRNNQPQHF.